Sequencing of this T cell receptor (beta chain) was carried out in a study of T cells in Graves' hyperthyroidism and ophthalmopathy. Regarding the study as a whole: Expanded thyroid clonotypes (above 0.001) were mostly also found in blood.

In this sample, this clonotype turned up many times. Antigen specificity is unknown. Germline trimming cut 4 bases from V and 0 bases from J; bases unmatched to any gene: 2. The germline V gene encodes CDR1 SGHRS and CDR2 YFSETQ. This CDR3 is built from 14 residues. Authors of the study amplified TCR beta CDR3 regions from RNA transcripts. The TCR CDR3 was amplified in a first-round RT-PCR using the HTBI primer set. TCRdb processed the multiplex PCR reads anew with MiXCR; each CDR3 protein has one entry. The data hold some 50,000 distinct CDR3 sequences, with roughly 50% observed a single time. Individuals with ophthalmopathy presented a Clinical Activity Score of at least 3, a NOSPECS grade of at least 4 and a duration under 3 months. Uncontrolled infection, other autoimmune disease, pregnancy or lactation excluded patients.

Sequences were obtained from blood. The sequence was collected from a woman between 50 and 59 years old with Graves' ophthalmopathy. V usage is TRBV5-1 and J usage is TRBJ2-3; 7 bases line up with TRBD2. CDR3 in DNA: TGCGCCAGCAGCACGGGGGGTAGCACAGATACGCAGTATTTT. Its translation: CASSTGGSTDTQYF.